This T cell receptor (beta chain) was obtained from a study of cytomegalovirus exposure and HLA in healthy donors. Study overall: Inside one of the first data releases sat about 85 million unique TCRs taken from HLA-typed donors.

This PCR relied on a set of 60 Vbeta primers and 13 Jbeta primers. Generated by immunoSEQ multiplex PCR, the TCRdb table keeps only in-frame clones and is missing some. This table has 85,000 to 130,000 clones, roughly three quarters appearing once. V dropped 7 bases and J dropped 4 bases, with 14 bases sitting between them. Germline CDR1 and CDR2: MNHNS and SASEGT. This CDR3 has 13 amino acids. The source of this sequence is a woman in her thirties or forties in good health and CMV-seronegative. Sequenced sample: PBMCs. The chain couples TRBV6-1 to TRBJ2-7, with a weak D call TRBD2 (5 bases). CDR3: CASTERQPYEQYF. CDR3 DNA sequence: TGTGCCAGCACCGAGCGGCAGCCATACGAGCAGTACTTC.